These 27 T cell receptor beta chains were sequenced from one sample in a study of T cell repertoires in cytomegalovirus infection. TCRdb itself ran the reads through MiXCR, one entry per CDR3 protein. The sample lists roughly 990,000 distinct CDR3 sequences, roughly 31% seen once, with around an eighth in the top ten. No cognate antigen is known for these TCRs. Source: cultured CD8+ T cells from PBMCs, taken from culture after CMV antigen stimulation. These receptors were collected from a human donor in good health (CMV status not recorded). Some clones in this sample may be carry-over from other donors' samples.

The sample holds many counts of this clonotype. The CDR3 DNA follows: TGTGCCAGCAGCTTAATAGGACATACCTACAATGAGCAGTTCTTC. It is translated as CASSLIGHTYNEQFF. The rearrangement uses TRBV7-9 and TRBJ2-1; D may be TRBD1 (5 bases). The CDR3 sequence is 15 residues long. Germline V gene data show CDR1 as SEHNR and CDR2 as FQNEAQ (reference sequence). V lost 2 bases, J lost 2 bases, and 10 bases lay in between.

This clonotype was detected only a few times. The V gene is TRBV4-3, the J gene TRBJ2-4; D gene ambiguous. Between the trimmed V and J ends, which lost 3 bases and 0 bases, there was a span of 6 bases. Germline V gives CDR1 LGHNA, CDR2 YSLEER. This CDR3 has 14 residues. The CDR3 spells CASSQNVAKNIQYF. In DNA form, the CDR3 reads TGCGCCAGCAGCCAGAATGTAGCCAAAAACATTCAGTACTTC.

This clonotype was observed a few times. This chain connects TRBV5-6 to TRBJ2-1; TRBD2 matches 9 bases. The germline V gene encodes CDR1 SGHDT and CDR2 YYEEEE. The CDR3 runs 18 residues. J was trimmed by 1 base and V by 1 base; bases with no gene match: 9. As DNA, the CDR3 is TGTGCCAGCAGCTTGCAATCTAGCGGGGTCCGTTCCTACAATGAGCAGTTCTTC. It encodes CASSLQSSGVRSYNEQFF.

This clonotype was seen a few times. V usage is TRBV4-1 and J usage is TRBJ1-1, with 9 nucleotides matching TRBD1. Germline CDR1 reads MGHRA; CDR2 reads YSYEKL. This CDR3 has 12 residues. V shed 6 bases and J 9 bases; nucleotides not matched to a gene: 5. CDR3 amino acids: CASRRGTGKAFF. The DNA for the CDR3 is TGCGCCAGCAGACGCGGGACAGGGAAAGCTTTCTTT.

In this sample, this clonotype turned up a few times. This chain uses TRBV7-8 with TRBJ1-5; D perhaps matches TRBD1 (5 bases). The CDR3 has 15 residues. Trimming removed 8 bases from V and 3 bases from J, with 17 bases in between. Looked up from germline, CDR1 is SGHVS and CDR2 is FQNEAQ. Here the CDR3 reads CASGETRDDNQPQHF. CDR3 nucleotide sequence: TGTGCCAGCGGCGAAACACGGGACGACAATCAGCCCCAGCATTTT.

This chain connects TRBV27 to TRBJ2-7; 11 nucleotides line up with TRBD1. Looked up from germline, CDR1 is MNHEY and CDR2 is SMNVEV (reference sequence). V was clipped by 3 bases and J by 5 bases; unmatched bases: 6. This CDR3 contains 15 residues. CDR3 sequence (DNA): TGTGCCAGCAGTTTTCTGGGACAGGGGGTGCACGAGCAGTACTTC. This sequence encodes CASSFLGQGVHEQYF.

V gene TRBV19 combines with J gene TRBJ1-5; no firm D call. The ends were cut back, 7 bases at V and 0 bases at J, with 16 bases in the middle. CDR3 length: 16 residues. In germline, CDR1 is LNHDA, CDR2 SQIVND (reference sequence). Here the CDR3 reads CASKEGPHYSNQPQHF. CDR3 in DNA: TGTGCCAGTAAAGAAGGGCCCCATTATAGCAATCAGCCCCAGCATTTT.

On this clonotype: The junction and the germline gene differ at one end; a read error may be behind it. This chain uses TRBV20-1 with TRBJ2-1; D not resolved. The CDR3 totals 11 residues. Germline CDR1 and CDR2: DFQATT and SNEGSKA (reference sequence). Written as DNA, the CDR3 is TGCAGTGCTAACCGAAACAATGAGCAGTTCTTT. It encodes CSANRNNEQFF.

This chain uses TRBV28 with TRBJ2-7; TRBD1 agrees at 7 bases. The CDR3 loop spans 14 amino acids. Losses at the gene ends were 6 bases for V and 3 bases for J; bases not matched to a gene: 8. Germline V gene sequence: CDR1 MDHEN, CDR2 SYDVKM. CDR3 in DNA: TGTGCCAGCAGCCACGAGGGGGCCAACTACGAGCAGTACGTC. Translation gives CASSHEGANYEQYV.

This clonotype was seen repeatedly, ten times or more. The chain employs TRBV4-1 and TRBJ1-2; D is uncertain. The V and J ends lost 1 base and 0 bases respectively, with 9 bases between them. The CDR3 is made up of 15 amino acids. The germline V gene encodes CDR1 MGHRA and CDR2 YSYEKL. The CDR3 reads CASSQVVIANYGYTF. The CDR3 DNA reads as TGCGCCAGCAGCCAAGTAGTGATAGCTAACTATGGCTACACCTTC.

This clonotype has just one count. The V call is TRBV20-1, the J call TRBJ1-2; no reliable D call. The CDR3 runs 17 residues. Germline CDR1 and CDR2: DFQATT and SNEGSKA (reference sequence). V was cut by 6 bases and J by 2 bases, with 25 bases left in between. The chain's CDR3 is CSAPGGGSHPTNYGYTF. The CDR3 DNA reads TGCAGTGCCCCTGGAGGTGGGTCGCACCCTACAAACTATGGCTACACCTTC.

Concerning this clonotype: An end of the junction does not agree with germline; a read error may underlie this. The V gene is TRBV7-8, the J gene TRBJ2-5, with D perhaps TRBD1 (6 bases). Germline V gene data show CDR1 as SGHVS and CDR2 as FQNEAQ. The CDR3 totals 16 residues. CDR3 in DNA: TGTGCCAGCAGCCAGAGACAGGCGCCCTCAAGAGACCGACGGGACTTC. Residues: CASSQRQAPSRDRRDF. Looking up the rest from reference TRBV7-8 and TRBJ2-5 gives the full variable domain: GAGVSQSPRYKVAKRGQDVALRCDPISGHVSLFWYQQALGQGPEFLTYFQNEAQLDKSGLPSDRFFAERPEGSVSTLKIQRTQQEDSAVYLCASSQRQAPSRDRRDFGPGTRLLVL.

There are a few counts of this clonotype. The rearrangement links TRBV2 to TRBJ2-7; TRBD2 is a possible D gene (6 bases). Trimming removed 1 base from V and 5 bases from J, with 12 bases in between. Germline CDR1 SNHLY, CDR2 FYNNEI. The CDR3 totals 14 residues. As DNA, the CDR3 is TGTGCCAGCAGTGAAGGGGGCGGGATCCACGAGCAGTACTTC. Its protein is CASSEGGGIHEQYF.

This clonotype was observed a handful of times. The chain recombines TRBV4-3 with TRBJ2-6; D gene ambiguous. V lost 4 bases to trimming and J lost 2 bases, with 9 bases between them. This CDR3 spans 15 amino acids. The germline V gene encodes CDR1 LGHNA and CDR2 YSLEER. CDR3 sequence reads: CASSPQTPGANVLTF. The CDR3 DNA sequence: TGCGCCAGCAGCCCCCAAACCCCTGGGGCCAACGTCCTGACTTTC.

This clonotype has at least ten counts. The chain employs TRBV20-1 and TRBJ2-5, with D possibly TRBD2 on 5 matching bases. V gave up 0 bases and J gave up 5 bases, with 13 bases separating them. CDR1 is DFQATT, CDR2 SNEGSKA, per germline (reference sequence). CDR3 length: 14 amino acids. CDR3 amino acids: CSARDGLAGETQYF. DNA for the CDR3: TGCAGTGCTAGAGATGGGCTAGCTGGGGAGACCCAGTACTTC.

CDR3 residues: CASSFRTSLDTQYF. CDR3 DNA: TGTGCCAGCAGCTTCCGGACTAGTTTGGATACGCAGTATTTT. The chain employs TRBV11-2 and TRBJ2-3, with 7 bases matching TRBD2. Germline trimming cut 3 bases from V and 6 bases from J; bases unmatched to any gene: 6. Per the germline V gene, CDR1 is SGHAT and CDR2 is FQNNGV. The CDR3 covers 14 residues.

In this sample, this clonotype turned up a few times. V and J are TRBV6-1 and TRBJ1-1; 8 nucleotides align to TRBD1. CDR1 and CDR2 from the germline V gene are MNHNS and SASEGT. This CDR3 contains 15 residues. V lost 5 bases and J lost 6; bases outside the gene matches: 11. This CDR3 reads CASSTNQGAWAEAFF. The CDR3 DNA follows: TGTGCCAGCAGTACAAATCAGGGGGCATGGGCTGAAGCTTTCTTT.

This clonotype was recorded at least ten times. This rearrangement joins TRBV12-3 or TRBV12-4 to TRBJ2-1; D might be TRBD1 (6 bases). Trimming stripped 6 bases from V and 5 bases from J, with 20 bases between. The CDR3 sequence is 16 residues long. The DNA for the CDR3 is TGTGCCAGCAGCCCCAGGGGTATGGGGAAACACAATGAGCAGTTCTTC. Amino acid sequence: CASSPRGMGKHNEQFF.

The chain has TRBV6-1 and TRBJ2-3; 7 nucleotides line up with TRBD1. V lost 0 bases and J lost 0; bases outside the gene matches: 6. CDR1 and CDR2 (germline): MNHNS, SASEGT. This CDR3 is 17 amino acids long. The chain's CDR3 is CASSEARTGRSTDTQYF. The CDR3 coding sequence is TGTGCCAGCAGTGAAGCTAGGACAGGCCGTAGCACAGATACGCAGTATTTT.

This clonotype has only a few counts. The chain couples TRBV6-1 to TRBJ1-2, with 8 bases that match TRBD1. The CDR3 sequence is 13 residues long. The germline V gene has CDR1 MNHNS and CDR2 SASEGT. V lost 6 bases, J lost 0 bases, and 0 bases stayed unmatched. The CDR3 is CASRDRANYGYTF. In DNA, the CDR3 is TGTGCCAGCAGGGACAGGGCTAACTATGGCTACACCTTC.

The V gene is TRBV4-1, the J gene TRBJ2-7; no definite D call. The CDR3 is 14 residues long. With 1 base removed from V and 3 bases from J, the gap between germline ends came to 10 bases. Germline values: CDR1 MGHRA, CDR2 YSYEKL. The CDR3 region has the DNA TGCGCCAGCAGCCAAGCAGAGAACCACTACGAGCAGTACTTC. Its protein product is CASSQAENHYEQYF.

CDR3 in amino acids: CASSLSGVELFF. In nucleotides, the CDR3 is TGTGCCAGCAGCTTATCAGGGGTAGAACTGTTTTTT. The chain joins TRBV11-2 to TRBJ1-4; possible D gene TRBD1, 6 bases. The CDR3 length is 12 residues. V was clipped by 2 bases and J by 12 bases, with 10 bases between them. From germline, CDR1 is SGHAT and CDR2 FQNNGV.

The V gene is TRBV6-5, the J gene TRBJ2-1; TRBD1 or TRBD2 may be the D gene (5 bases each). Germline values: CDR1 MNHEY, CDR2 SVGAGI. V lost 9 bases, J lost 0 bases, and 12 bases lay in between. The length of the CDR3 is 14 residues. This CDR3 reads CASAGGPSYNEQFF. CDR3 bases: TGTGCCAGTGCTGGGGGACCCTCCTACAATGAGCAGTTCTTC.

The CDR3 DNA is TGTGCCAGCAGCTTAGCGTCCCAGGGGGGGTGGAACACTGAAGCTTTCTTT. Its translation is CASSLASQGGWNTEAFF. The chain carries TRBV11-2 and TRBJ1-1; 7 bases are a match to TRBD1. The CDR3 loop spans 17 amino acids. Per germline, CDR1 SGHAT and CDR2 FQNNGV. The trim removed 1 base at V and 1 base at J, leaving 9 bases unmatched. Full variable domain (remainder filled in from reference TRBV11-2 and TRBJ1-1): EAGVAQSPRYKIIEKRQSVAFWCNPISGHATLYWYQQILGQGPKLLIQFQNNGVVDDSQLPKDRFSAERLKGVDSTLKIQPAKLEDSAVYLCASSLASQGGWNTEAFFGQGTRLTVV.

The gene calls are TRBV3-1 and TRBJ2-3, with D possibly TRBD1 on 5 matching bases. This CDR3 region has 13 residues. Trimming removed 7 bases from V and 4 bases from J, with 12 bases in between. Germline CDR1 LGHDT, CDR2 YNNKEL (reference sequence). Written as DNA, the CDR3 is TGTGCCAGCACAGGGCAGAACCCAGATACGCAGTATTTT. It is translated as CASTGQNPDTQYF.

The chain recombines TRBV7-9 with TRBJ2-4; D gene ambiguous. Trimming shortened V by 4 bases and J by 8 bases, and 6 bases separated the two germline ends. The CDR3 is made up of 11 amino acids. From germline, CDR1 is SEHNR and CDR2 FQNEAQ (reference sequence). The CDR3 sequence is CASSSQDIQYF. The CDR3 DNA reads TGTGCCAGCAGCTCACAAGACATTCAGTACTTC.

This clonotype was seen repeatedly, ten times or more. This chain joins TRBV7-6 and TRBJ1-1; D remains unclear. The V gene's germline CDR1 is SGHVS and CDR2 FNYEAQ. The V and J ends lost 1 base and 0 bases respectively, with 9 bases between them. This CDR3 spans 15 amino acids. CDR3 sequence: CASSLGAGMNTEAFF. The CDR3 DNA sequence: TGTGCCAGCAGCTTAGGGGCAGGAATGAACACTGAAGCTTTCTTT.